Listed here are 15 T cell receptor beta chains from one sample, sequenced in a study of cytomegalovirus exposure and HLA in healthy donors. Clones were read by immunoSEQ multiplex PCR, and TCRdb kept only the in-frame ones, dropping some. Among some 250,000 clones listed, around 90% were seen once. Sequenced sample: PBMCs. These receptor sequences come from a woman aged 25 to 39 in good health and CMV-seronegative.

The genes are TRBV28 and TRBJ2-7; D gene uncertain. Trimming shortened V by 7 bases and J by 0 bases, and 7 bases separated the two germline ends. CDR1 is MDHEN, CDR2 SYDVKM, per germline. This CDR3 is built from 12 residues. CDR3 loop: CASTTNSYEQYF. The CDR3 bases are TGTGCCAGCACTACTAACTCCTACGAGCAGTACTTC.

This clone has only one observation. The chain uses TRBV7-2 and TRBJ1-3; D remains unclear. CDR1 is SGHTA, CDR2 FQGNSA, per germline. The V end lost 5 bases, the J end lost 0 bases, and 8 bases lay between the germline ends. The CDR3 loop spans 14 amino acids. The CDR3 DNA is TGTGCCAGCAGCCCCCAAGGCTCTGGAAACACCATATATTTT. Translating gives CASSPQGSGNTIYF.

This clone was counted between two and nine times. The J gene is TRBJ2-1, the V gene TRBV13; maybe TRBD1 (6 bases). Trimming shortened V by 5 bases and J by 0 bases, and 14 bases separated the two germline ends. There are 16 residues in the CDR3. Germline V gives CDR1 PRHDT, CDR2 FYEKMQ (reference sequence). Here the CDR3 reads CASSGGQRSSYNEQFF. Here the CDR3 DNA reads TGTGCCAGCAGCGGTGGACAGAGAAGCTCCTACAATGAGCAGTTCTTC.

This chain connects TRBV7-2 to TRBJ2-7; TRBD1 agrees at 7 bases. Germline V CDR1 and CDR2: SGHTA, FQGNSA. After removal of 2 bases from V and 0 bases from J, the junction contained 4 bases not matched to a gene. The CDR3 extends over 15 amino acids. The CDR3 loop reads CASSLLTGSSYEQYF. CDR3 bases: TGTGCCAGCAGCTTATTGACAGGGAGCTCCTACGAGCAGTACTTC.

DNA for the CDR3: TGTGCCAGCAGGACAGCTACGAATCAGCCCCAGCATTTT. Residues: CASRTATNQPQHF. The V and J genes are TRBV27 and TRBJ1-5, with D possibly matching TRBD1 (5 bases). V was cut by 6 bases and J by 4 bases, with 10 bases left in between. Germline assignment: CDR1 MNHEY and CDR2 SMNVEV (reference sequence). The CDR3 totals 13 residues.

The chain is built from TRBV19 and TRBJ2-7; 7 bases map to TRBD1. Germline loops: CDR1 LNHDA, CDR2 SQIVND (reference sequence). The CDR3 is 14 residues long. The V and J ends lost 5 bases and 3 bases, in that order; junction bases with no gene match: 7. The CDR3 loop is CASSASGGSYEQYF. CDR3 bases: TGTGCCAGTAGTGCCTCAGGGGGTAGCTACGAGCAGTACTTC.

V gene TRBV19 combines with J gene TRBJ2-1; perhaps TRBD2 as D (5 bases). Trimming removed 7 bases at V and 4 bases at J, with 14 bases between. CDR3 size: 14 residues. Per germline, CDR1 LNHDA and CDR2 SQIVND (reference sequence). The CDR3 DNA sequence: TGTGCCAGTACCTCGAGCGGCAGTTACAATGAGCAGTTCTTC. Translation: CASTSSGSYNEQFF.

The chain joins TRBV19 to TRBJ1-1; D uncertain. Per the germline V gene, CDR1 is LNHDA and CDR2 is SQIVND (reference sequence). V lost 7 bases and J lost 0, with 9 bases in between. The length of the CDR3 is 13 residues. In nucleotides, the CDR3 is TGTGCCAGTATCTCCGTTGTGAACACTGAAGCTTTCTTT. Encoded protein: CASISVVNTEAFF.

The genes are TRBV6-5 and TRBJ2-7; perhaps TRBD1 as D (5 bases). V shed 0 bases and J shed 6 bases, with 15 bases lying between them. The CDR3 covers 15 residues. Germline CDR1 MNHEY, CDR2 SVGAGI. The CDR3 reads CASSYSGRGDGEQYF. The CDR3 region has the DNA TGTGCCAGCAGTTACTCGGGTAGGGGCGATGGCGAGCAGTACTTC.

This rearrangement joins TRBV2 to TRBJ2-7; D is uncertain. The CDR3 is 10 residues long. V lost 4 bases and J lost 6, with 4 bases in between. CDR1 is SNHLY, CDR2 FYNNEI, per germline. The CDR3 is CASSGVEQYF. The CDR3 DNA sequence: TGTGCCAGCAGTGGGGTCGAGCAGTACTTC.

The chain couples TRBV6-5 to TRBJ1-1; D is perhaps TRBD1 (5 bases). Germline V gene data show CDR1 as MNHEY and CDR2 as SVGAGI. Trimming took off 3 bases at V and 8 bases at J, with 13 bases between the two ends. The CDR3 is 13 amino acids. The CDR3 coding sequence is TGTGCCAGCAGTTATCGGGGGTTCGGAGAAGCTTTCTTT. Translating gives CASSYRGFGEAFF.

The gene calls are TRBV9 and TRBJ2-1, with TRBD2 matching over 14 bases. The CDR3 contains 17 residues. The V and J ends lost 0 bases and 9 bases, in that order; junction bases with no gene match: 8. Germline V gene lookup returns CDR1 SGDLS and CDR2 YYNGEE. The CDR3 reads CASSVEAGTSGRIEQFF. CDR3 sequence (DNA): TGTGCCAGCAGCGTAGAGGCCGGGACTAGCGGGAGAATTGAGCAGTTCTTC.

The chain joins TRBV5-1 to TRBJ2-5; 7 nucleotides agree with TRBD2. Losses at the gene ends were 7 bases for V and 4 bases for J; bases not matched to a gene: 13. The CDR3 spans 15 residues. Germline values: CDR1 SGHRS, CDR2 YFSETQ. The CDR3 protein is CASDPGVAGGETQYF. The CDR3 nucleotides are TGCGCCAGCGACCCCGGGGTAGCGGGCGGAGAGACCCAGTACTTC.

This clone was seen just once. The rearrangement uses TRBV7-3 and TRBJ2-1, with TRBD2 matching 12 bases. Germline assignment: CDR1 SGHTA and CDR2 FQGTGA. The CDR3 runs 17 residues. After removal of 0 bases from V and 8 bases from J, the junction contained 8 bases not matched to a gene. Here the CDR3 reads CASSLTLAGGPVDEQFF. In DNA, the CDR3 is TGTGCCAGCAGCTTAACCCTAGCGGGAGGGCCTGTAGATGAGCAGTTCTTC.

The V and J genes are TRBV7-3 and TRBJ2-3, with 9 bases fitting TRBD1. V trimming: 1 base; J trimming: 4 bases; junction bases outside the gene matches: 12. The V gene's germline CDR1 is SGHTA and CDR2 FQGTGA. The CDR3 has 18 amino acids. The CDR3 DNA is TGTGCCAGCAGCTTAAGCGCCCTCACAGGGGGCATGGCAGATACGCAGTATTTT. It yields the protein CASSLSALTGGMADTQYF.